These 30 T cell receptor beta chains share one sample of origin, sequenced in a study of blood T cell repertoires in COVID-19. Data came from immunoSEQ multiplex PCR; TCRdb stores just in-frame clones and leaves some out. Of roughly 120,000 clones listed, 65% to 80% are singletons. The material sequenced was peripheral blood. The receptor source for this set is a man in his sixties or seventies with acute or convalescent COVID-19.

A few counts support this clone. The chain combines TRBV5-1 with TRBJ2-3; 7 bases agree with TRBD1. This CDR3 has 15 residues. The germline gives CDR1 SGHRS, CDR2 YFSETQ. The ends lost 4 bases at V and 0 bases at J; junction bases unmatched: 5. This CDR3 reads CASSRLGGSTDTQYF. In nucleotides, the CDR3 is TGCGCCAGCAGCCGTTTAGGGGGCAGCACAGATACGCAGTATTTT.

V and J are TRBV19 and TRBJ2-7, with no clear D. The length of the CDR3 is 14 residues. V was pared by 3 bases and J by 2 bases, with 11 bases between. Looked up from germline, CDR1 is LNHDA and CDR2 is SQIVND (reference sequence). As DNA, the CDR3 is TGTGCCAGTAGTATGGCAGAAACTACCTACGAGCAGTACTTC. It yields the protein CASSMAETTYEQYF. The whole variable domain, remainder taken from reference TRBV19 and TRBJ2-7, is DGGITQSPKYLFRKEGQNVTLSCEQNLNHDAMYWYRQDPGQGLRLIYYSQIVNDFQKGDIAEGYSVSREKKESFPLTVTSAQKNPTAFYLCASSMAETTYEQYFGPGTRLTVT.

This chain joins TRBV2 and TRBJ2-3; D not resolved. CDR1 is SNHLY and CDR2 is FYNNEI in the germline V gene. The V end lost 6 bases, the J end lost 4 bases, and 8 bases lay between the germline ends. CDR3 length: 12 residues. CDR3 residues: CASSRNADTQYF. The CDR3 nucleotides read TGTGCCAGCAGCAGGAATGCAGATACGCAGTATTTT.

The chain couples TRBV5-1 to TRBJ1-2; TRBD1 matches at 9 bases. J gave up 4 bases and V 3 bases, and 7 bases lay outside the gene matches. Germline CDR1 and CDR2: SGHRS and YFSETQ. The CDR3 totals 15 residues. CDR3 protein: CASSWGDREGYGYTF. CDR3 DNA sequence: TGCGCCAGCAGCTGGGGGGACAGGGAGGGCTATGGCTACACCTTC.

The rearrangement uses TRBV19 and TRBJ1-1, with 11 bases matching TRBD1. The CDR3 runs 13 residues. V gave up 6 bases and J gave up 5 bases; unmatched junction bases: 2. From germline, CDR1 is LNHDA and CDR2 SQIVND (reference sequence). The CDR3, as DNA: TGTGCCAGTAGGGACAGGGGGCTTACTGAAGCTTTCTTT. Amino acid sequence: CASRDRGLTEAFF.

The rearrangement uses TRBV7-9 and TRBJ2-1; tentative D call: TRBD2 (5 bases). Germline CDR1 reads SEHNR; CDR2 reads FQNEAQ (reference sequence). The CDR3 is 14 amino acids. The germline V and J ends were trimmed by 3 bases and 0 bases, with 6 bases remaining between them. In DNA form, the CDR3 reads TGTGCCAGCAGCTTGAGGGTCTCCTACAATGAGCAGTTCTTC. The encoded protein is CASSLRVSYNEQFF.

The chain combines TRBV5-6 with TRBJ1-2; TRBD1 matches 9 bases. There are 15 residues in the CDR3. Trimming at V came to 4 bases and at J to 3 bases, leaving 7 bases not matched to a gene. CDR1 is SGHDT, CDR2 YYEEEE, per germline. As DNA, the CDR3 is TGTGCCAGCAGCCCACGTTGGACAGGGGACTATGGCTACACCTTC. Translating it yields CASSPRWTGDYGYTF. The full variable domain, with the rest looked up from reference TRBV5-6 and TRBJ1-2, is DAGVTQSPTHLIKTRGQQVTLRCSPKSGHDTVSWYQQALGQGPQFIFQYYEEEERQRGNFPDRFSGHQFPNYSSELNVNALLLGDSALYLCASSPRWTGDYGYTFGSGTRLTVV.

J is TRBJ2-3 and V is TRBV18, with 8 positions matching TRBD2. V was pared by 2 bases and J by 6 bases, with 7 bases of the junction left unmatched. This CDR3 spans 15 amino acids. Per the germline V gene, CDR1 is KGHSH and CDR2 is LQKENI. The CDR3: CASSPSGGGLDTQYF. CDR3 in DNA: TGTGCCAGCTCACCAAGCGGGGGAGGATTGGATACGCAGTATTTT.

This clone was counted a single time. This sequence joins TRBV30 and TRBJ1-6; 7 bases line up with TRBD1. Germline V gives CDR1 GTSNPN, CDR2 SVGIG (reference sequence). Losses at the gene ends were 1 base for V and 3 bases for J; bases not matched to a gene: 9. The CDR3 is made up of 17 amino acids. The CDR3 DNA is TGTGCCTGGAGTGCCACCGGGACAGCGGGCTATAATTCACCCCTCCACTTT. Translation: CAWSATGTAGYNSPLHF.

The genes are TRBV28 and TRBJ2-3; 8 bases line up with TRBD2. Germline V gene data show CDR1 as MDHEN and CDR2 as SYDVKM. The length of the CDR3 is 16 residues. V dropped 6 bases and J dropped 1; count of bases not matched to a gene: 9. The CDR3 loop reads CASSPLGREGTDTQYF. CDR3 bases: TGTGCCAGCAGCCCCCTCGGGAGGGAGGGCACAGATACGCAGTATTTT.

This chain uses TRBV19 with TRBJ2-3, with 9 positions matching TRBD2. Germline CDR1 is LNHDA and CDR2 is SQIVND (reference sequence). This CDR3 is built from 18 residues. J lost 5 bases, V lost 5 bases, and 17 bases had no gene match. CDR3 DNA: TGTGCCAGTAGTCTCCAGACTAGCGGCCTACTGGGGAGAGATACGCAGTATTTT. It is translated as CASSLQTSGLLGRDTQYF.

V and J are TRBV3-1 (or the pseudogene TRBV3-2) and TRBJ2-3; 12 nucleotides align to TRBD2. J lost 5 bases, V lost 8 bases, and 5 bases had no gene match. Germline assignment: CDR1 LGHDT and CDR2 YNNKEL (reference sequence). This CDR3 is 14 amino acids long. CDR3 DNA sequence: TGTGCCAGCCGACTAGCGGGAGCGATAGATACGCAGTATTTT. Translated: CASRLAGAIDTQYF.

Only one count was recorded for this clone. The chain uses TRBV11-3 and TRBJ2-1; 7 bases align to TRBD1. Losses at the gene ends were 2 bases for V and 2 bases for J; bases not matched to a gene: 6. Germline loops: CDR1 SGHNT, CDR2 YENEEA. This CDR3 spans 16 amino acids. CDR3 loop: CASSLRPGQPYNEQFF. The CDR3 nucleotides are TGTGCCAGCAGCTTACGCCCGGGACAGCCCTACAATGAGCAGTTCTTC.

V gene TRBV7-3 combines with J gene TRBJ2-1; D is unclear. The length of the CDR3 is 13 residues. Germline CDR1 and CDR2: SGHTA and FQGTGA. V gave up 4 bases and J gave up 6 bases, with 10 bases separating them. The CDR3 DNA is TGTGCCAGCAGCTCAGGAACACCCAATGAGCAGTTCTTC. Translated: CASSSGTPNEQFF.

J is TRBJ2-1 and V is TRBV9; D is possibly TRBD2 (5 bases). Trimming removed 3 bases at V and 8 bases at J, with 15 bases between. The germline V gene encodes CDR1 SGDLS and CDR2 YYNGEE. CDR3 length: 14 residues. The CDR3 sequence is CASSAGRGWYEQFF. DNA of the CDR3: TGTGCCAGCAGCGCAGGTCGAGGGTGGTATGAGCAGTTCTTC.

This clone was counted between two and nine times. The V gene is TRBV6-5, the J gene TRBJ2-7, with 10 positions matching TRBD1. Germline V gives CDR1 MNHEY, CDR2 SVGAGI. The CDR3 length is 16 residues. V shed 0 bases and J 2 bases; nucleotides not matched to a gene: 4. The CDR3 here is CASSYSTGGETYEQYF. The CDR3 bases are TGTGCCAGCAGTTACTCGACAGGGGGCGAGACCTACGAGCAGTACTTC.

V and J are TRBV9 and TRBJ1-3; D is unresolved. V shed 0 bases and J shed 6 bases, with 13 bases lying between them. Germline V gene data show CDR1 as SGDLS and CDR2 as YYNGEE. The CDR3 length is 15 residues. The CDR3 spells CASSVDPGSENTIYF. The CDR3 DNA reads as TGTGCCAGCAGCGTAGATCCGGGTTCGGAAAACACCATATATTTT. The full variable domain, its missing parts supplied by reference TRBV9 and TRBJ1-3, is DSGVTQTPKHLITATGQRVTLRCSPRSGDLSVYWYQQSLDQGLQFLIQYYNGEERAKGNILERFSAQQFPDLHSELNLSSLELGDSALYFCASSVDPGSENTIYFGEGSWLTVV.

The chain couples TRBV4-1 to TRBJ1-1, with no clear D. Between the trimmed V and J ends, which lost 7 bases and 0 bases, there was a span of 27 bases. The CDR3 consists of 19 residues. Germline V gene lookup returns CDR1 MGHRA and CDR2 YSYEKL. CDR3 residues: CASTPSPTGSGGLNTEAFF. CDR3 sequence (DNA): TGCGCCAGCACCCCAAGTCCCACGGGCTCTGGAGGGTTGAACACTGAAGCTTTCTTT.

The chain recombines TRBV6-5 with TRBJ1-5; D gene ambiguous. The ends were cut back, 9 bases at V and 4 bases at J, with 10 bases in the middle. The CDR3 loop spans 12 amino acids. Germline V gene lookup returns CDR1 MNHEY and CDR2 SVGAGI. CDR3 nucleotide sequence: TGTGCCAGTGGTCGGGGAAATCAGCCCCAGCATTTT. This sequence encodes CASGRGNQPQHF.

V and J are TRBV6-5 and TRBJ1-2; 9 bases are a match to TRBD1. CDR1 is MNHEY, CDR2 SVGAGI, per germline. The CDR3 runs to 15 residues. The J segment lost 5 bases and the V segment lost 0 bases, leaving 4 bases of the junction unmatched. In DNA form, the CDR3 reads TGTGCCAGCAGTTACTCGTTCGACAGGGGGTATGGCTACACCTTC. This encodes CASSYSFDRGYGYTF.

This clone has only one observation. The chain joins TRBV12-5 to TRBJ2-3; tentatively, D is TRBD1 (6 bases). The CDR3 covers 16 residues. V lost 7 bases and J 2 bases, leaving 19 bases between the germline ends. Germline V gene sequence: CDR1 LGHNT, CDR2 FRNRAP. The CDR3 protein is CASAWGKGVITDTQYF. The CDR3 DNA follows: TGTGCTAGTGCCTGGGGGAAGGGGGTTATCACAGATACGCAGTATTTT.

CDR3 residues: CATTTGLDQPQHF. The CDR3 DNA follows: TGTGCCACCACGACAGGGTTGGATCAGCCCCAGCATTTT. The rearrangement links TRBV19 to TRBJ1-5; 7 positions match TRBD1. The CDR3 sequence is 13 residues long. Germline assignment: CDR1 LNHDA and CDR2 SQIVND (reference sequence). J gave up 5 bases and V 10 bases, and 8 bases lay outside the gene matches.

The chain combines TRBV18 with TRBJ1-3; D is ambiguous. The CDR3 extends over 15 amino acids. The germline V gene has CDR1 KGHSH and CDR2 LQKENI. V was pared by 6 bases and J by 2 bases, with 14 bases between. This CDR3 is CASSDQRVAGNTIYF. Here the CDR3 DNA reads TGTGCCAGCTCGGATCAGAGGGTAGCTGGAAACACCATATATTTT.

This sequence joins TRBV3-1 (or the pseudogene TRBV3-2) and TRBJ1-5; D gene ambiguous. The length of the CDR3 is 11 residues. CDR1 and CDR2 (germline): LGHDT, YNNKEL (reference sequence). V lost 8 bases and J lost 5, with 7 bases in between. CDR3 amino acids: CASGEDQPQHF. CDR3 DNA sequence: TGTGCCAGCGGTGAGGATCAGCCCCAGCATTTT.

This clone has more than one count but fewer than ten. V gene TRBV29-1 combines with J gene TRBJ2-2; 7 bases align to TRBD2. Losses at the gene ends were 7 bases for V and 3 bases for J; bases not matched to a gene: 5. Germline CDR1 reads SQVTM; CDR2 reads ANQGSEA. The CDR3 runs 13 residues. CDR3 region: CSAGTIDTGELFF. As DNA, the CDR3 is TGCAGCGCCGGGACTATAGACACCGGGGAGCTGTTTTTT.

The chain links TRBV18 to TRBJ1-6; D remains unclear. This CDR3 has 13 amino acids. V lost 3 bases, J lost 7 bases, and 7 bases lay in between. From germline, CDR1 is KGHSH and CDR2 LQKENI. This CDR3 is CASSPAENSPLHF. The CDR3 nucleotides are TGTGCCAGCTCACCGGCGGAGAATTCACCCCTCCACTTT.

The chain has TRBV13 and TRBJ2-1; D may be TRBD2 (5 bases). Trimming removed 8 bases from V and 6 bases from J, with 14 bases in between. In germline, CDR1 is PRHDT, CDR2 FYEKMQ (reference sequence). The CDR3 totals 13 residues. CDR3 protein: CASGPDWTNEQFF. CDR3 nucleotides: TGTGCCAGCGGGCCGGACTGGACCAATGAGCAGTTCTTC. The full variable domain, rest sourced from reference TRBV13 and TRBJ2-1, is AAGVIQSPRHLIKEKRETATLKCYPIPRHDTVYWYQQGPGQDPQFLISFYEKMQSDKGSIPDRFSAQQFSDYHSELNMSSLELGDSALYFCASGPDWTNEQFFGPGTRLTVL.

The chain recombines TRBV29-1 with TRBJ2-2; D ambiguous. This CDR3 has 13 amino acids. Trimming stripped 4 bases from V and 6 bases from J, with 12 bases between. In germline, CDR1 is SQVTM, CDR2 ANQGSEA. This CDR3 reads CSVARDRAGELFF. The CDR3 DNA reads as TGCAGCGTTGCCCGCGATAGAGCCGGGGAGCTGTTTTTT.

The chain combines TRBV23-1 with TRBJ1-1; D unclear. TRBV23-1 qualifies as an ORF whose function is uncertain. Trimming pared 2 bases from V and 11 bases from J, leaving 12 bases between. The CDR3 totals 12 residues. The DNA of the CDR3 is TGCGCCAGCAGTCAACCCCACGATGAGGCTTTCTTT. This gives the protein CASSQPHDEAFF.

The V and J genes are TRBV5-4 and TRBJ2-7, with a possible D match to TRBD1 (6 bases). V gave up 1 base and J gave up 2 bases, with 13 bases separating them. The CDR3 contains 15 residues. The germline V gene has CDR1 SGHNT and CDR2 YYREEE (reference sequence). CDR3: CASSLRSGATYEQYF. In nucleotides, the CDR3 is TGTGCCAGCAGCTTGAGGTCAGGGGCCACCTACGAGCAGTACTTC.